These 20 T cell receptor beta chains share one sample of origin, sequenced in a study of graft-versus-host responses after intestinal transplantation (TCRdb year 2021). Library preparation used the immunoSEQ multiplex PCR assay. TCRdb's version of the immuneACCESS table is confined to in-frame rearrangements and falls short of the full clone set. An unresolved V gene accounts for under half of the shortfall where checked; the remainder is of unknown origin. In this sample the table shows about 88,000 clones, 85% to 95% of which occur a single time. Under 0.4% of the sample lies in the top ten. For these receptors, no antigen is known. The time point label on this specimen signifies: cells obtained before transplantation from donor or recipient. The starting material was unstimulated CD4+ T cells sorted from spleen or lymph node cells, obtained before transplant. Receptors were obtained from a human donor who was the organ donor for an intestinal transplant.

This clone was seen just once. This chain uses TRBV11-3 with TRBJ2-6; the D is unclear. CDR1 SGHNT and CDR2 YENEEA come from the germline V gene. The CDR3 loop spans 16 amino acids. V lost 0 bases, J lost 0 bases, and 6 bases lay in between. The CDR3 reads CASSLDGVSGANVLTF. CDR3 DNA: TGTGCCAGCAGCTTAGATGGAGTCTCTGGGGCCAACGTCCTGACTTTC.

This clone was counted once. Here the CDR3 DNA reads TGTGCCAGCAGCAACGCGGAGGGGCGGGAGGGTTTGAATGAGCAGTTCTTC. Translation gives CASSNAEGREGLNEQFF. The V call is TRBV7-3, the J call TRBJ2-1, with 9 bases that match TRBD2. V lost 5 bases, J lost 7 bases, and 15 bases stayed unmatched. Germline loops: CDR1 SGHTA, CDR2 FQGTGA. This CDR3 region has 17 residues.

J is TRBJ2-7 and V is TRBV4-1; TRBD2 aligns across 7 bases. In germline, CDR1 is MGHRA, CDR2 YSYEKL. J gave up 7 bases and V 0 bases, and 9 bases lay outside the gene matches. This CDR3 region has 15 residues. This CDR3 is CASSQDGTLGGEQYF. CDR3 in DNA: TGCGCCAGCAGCCAAGACGGCACACTGGGGGGGGAGCAGTACTTC.

The chain carries TRBV19 and TRBJ1-1; no definite D call. V was pared by 5 bases and J by 2 bases, with 15 bases between. Germline assignment: CDR1 LNHDA and CDR2 SQIVND (reference sequence). The CDR3 has 15 residues. In nucleotides, the CDR3 is TGTGCCAGTAGTTATTCGGCAGCGCCTAACACTGAAGCTTTCTTT. Translation: CASSYSAAPNTEAFF.

CDR3 sequence: CASTATRLYYGYTF. The DNA of the CDR3 is TGTGCCAGCACCGCGACTCGGCTCTACTATGGCTACACCTTC. V gene TRBV7-2 combines with J gene TRBJ1-2, with no clear D. Germline CDR1 is SGHTA and CDR2 is FQGNSA. CDR3 size: 14 residues. Trimming removed 7 bases from V and 3 bases from J, with 15 bases in between.

This chain joins TRBV19 and TRBJ2-7, with 13 bases aligning to TRBD2. Unmatched junction bases numbered 9, after V lost 7 bases and J lost 3 bases. The CDR3 length is 16 residues. CDR1 is LNHDA, CDR2 SQIVND, per germline (reference sequence). CDR3 amino acids: CASTPNGLAGDYEQYF. In nucleotides, the CDR3 is TGTGCCAGTACCCCAAACGGACTAGCGGGAGACTACGAGCAGTACTTC.

The chain uses TRBV6-5 and TRBJ2-2; 7 nucleotides match TRBD1. CDR1 and CDR2 from the germline V gene are MNHEY and SVGAGI. J lost 8 bases, V lost 2 bases, and 11 bases had no gene match. CDR3 size: 16 residues. The CDR3 DNA follows: TGTGCCAGCAGTTACAAGGGGGCAAGTGTCTTGGGGGAGCTGTTTTTT. This sequence encodes CASSYKGASVLGELFF.

This chain joins TRBV6-1 and TRBJ1-4, with 8 bases identical to TRBD1. The CDR3 totals 14 residues. With V trimmed by 5 bases and J by 3 bases, 2 bases remained unmatched. The germline V gene has CDR1 MNHNS and CDR2 SASEGT. The CDR3, as DNA: TGTGCCAGCAGTCAGGGGGCAGCTAATGAAAAACTGTTTTTT. Its protein product is CASSQGAANEKLFF.

DNA of the CDR3: TGTGCCAGCAGCTTGGGTGTCCTTAGCTACACCTTC. Protein sequence: CASSLGVLSYTF. The rearrangement uses TRBV5-6 and TRBJ1-2; no firm D call. This CDR3 is built from 12 residues. Trimming stripped 0 bases from V and 9 bases from J, with 9 bases between. Germline CDR1 and CDR2: SGHDT and YYEEEE. Looking up the rest from reference TRBV5-6 and TRBJ1-2 gives the full variable domain: DAGVTQSPTHLIKTRGQQVTLRCSPKSGHDTVSWYQQALGQGPQFIFQYYEEEERQRGNFPDRFSGHQFPNYSSELNVNALLLGDSALYLCASSLGVLSYTFGSGTRLTVV.

The chain employs TRBV7-7 and TRBJ1-1; D perhaps matches TRBD1 (5 bases). With 4 bases removed from V and 1 base from J, the gap between germline ends came to 7 bases. The CDR3 totals 13 residues. Looked up from germline, CDR1 is SSHAT and CDR2 is FNYEAQ (reference sequence). This chain's CDR3 is CASSSGQNTEAFF. CDR3 bases: TGTGCCAGCAGCTCCGGACAGAACACTGAAGCTTTCTTT.

The chain employs TRBV5-4 and TRBJ2-1; D is unresolved. Germline CDR1 reads SGHNT; CDR2 reads YYREEE (reference sequence). There are 15 residues in the CDR3. Between the trimmed V and J ends, which lost 3 bases and 6 bases, there was a span of 16 bases. The CDR3 loop reads CASSSPASSINEQFF. Here the CDR3 DNA reads TGTGCCAGCAGCTCCCCCGCTAGTTCGATCAATGAGCAGTTCTTC.

This clone was found a few times. CDR3 DNA sequence: TGTGCCAGCAGTTATCGGGGGGGAAGTGTGGGAAACACCATATATTTT. Translation: CASSYRGGSVGNTIYF. The rearrangement uses TRBV6-6 and TRBJ1-3, with TRBD1 as a possible D gene (5 bases). Trimming cost V 3 bases and J 4 bases, with 16 bases left between them. Looked up from germline, CDR1 is MNHNY and CDR2 is SVGAGI (reference sequence). The CDR3 runs 16 residues.

CDR3 region: CASSSGGNTEAFF. The CDR3 nucleotides read TGTGCCAGCAGCTCCGGGGGGAACACTGAAGCTTTCTTT. The chain uses TRBV9 and TRBJ1-1; TRBD1 might be the D (5 bases). Trimming took off 4 bases at V and 1 base at J, with 8 bases between the two ends. Germline assignment: CDR1 SGDLS and CDR2 YYNGEE. This CDR3 is 13 amino acids long.

The chain combines TRBV28 with TRBJ2-1; 13 nucleotides agree with TRBD2. CDR3 length: 17 amino acids. The ends lost 2 bases at V and 9 bases at J; junction bases unmatched: 10. The V gene's germline CDR1 is MDHEN and CDR2 SYDVKM. The CDR3 reads CASSLPGLAGALGEQFF. The CDR3, as DNA: TGTGCCAGCAGTTTACCCGGACTAGCGGGAGCATTAGGTGAGCAGTTCTTC.

This chain connects TRBV6-5 to TRBJ1-1; D gene ambiguous. The germline gives CDR1 MNHEY, CDR2 SVGAGI. This CDR3 is 14 amino acids long. V lost 0 bases and J lost 3, with 8 bases in between. CDR3 nucleotides: TGTGCCAGCAGTTACTCGATAACACACACTGAAGCTTTCTTT. Translation gives CASSYSITHTEAFF.

V and J are TRBV29-1 and TRBJ1-2; the D is unclear. The ends were cut back, 2 bases at V and 7 bases at J, with 14 bases in the middle. The CDR3 loop spans 13 amino acids. Germline V CDR1 and CDR2: SQVTM, ANQGSEA. The CDR3 sequence: CSVESTRSSGYTF. The CDR3 DNA follows: TGCAGCGTTGAATCGACGAGGAGCTCTGGCTACACCTTC.

This sequence joins TRBV11-3 and TRBJ1-1; unclear D gene. Trimming took off 1 base at V and 0 bases at J, with 12 bases between the two ends. Germline V CDR1 and CDR2: SGHNT, YENEEA. The CDR3 is 16 residues long. CDR3 nucleotide sequence: TGTGCCAGCAGCTTAGTCGGGGTCTTCATGAACACTGAAGCTTTCTTT. Translating gives CASSLVGVFMNTEAFF.

CDR3 amino acids: CASSSGSFSSYNSPLHF. The DNA for the CDR3 is TGTGCCAGCAGTTCAGGTTCCTTTAGCTCCTATAATTCACCCCTCCACTTT. V usage is TRBV27 and J usage is TRBJ1-6; D call uncertain. V lost 4 bases, J lost 0 bases, and 13 bases lay in between. The CDR3 is 17 amino acids. Per the germline V gene, CDR1 is MNHEY and CDR2 is SMNVEV (reference sequence).

The V call is TRBV2, the J call TRBJ2-3; D unresolved. The CDR3 has 11 amino acids. Trimming left V 7 bases short and J 6 bases short, with 8 bases between. Germline values: CDR1 SNHLY, CDR2 FYNNEI. The CDR3 DNA reads TGTGCCAGCAATGCAGTCGATACGCAGTATTTT. It encodes CASNAVDTQYF.

The chain carries TRBV9 and TRBJ2-2, with 12 bases identical to TRBD2. The CDR3 runs 17 residues. Germline CDR1 is SGDLS and CDR2 is YYNGEE. J gave up 0 bases and V 3 bases, and 3 bases lay outside the gene matches. The CDR3 here is CASSERLAGANTGELFF. The CDR3 coding sequence is TGTGCCAGCAGCGAAAGACTAGCGGGGGCGAACACCGGGGAGCTGTTTTTT.